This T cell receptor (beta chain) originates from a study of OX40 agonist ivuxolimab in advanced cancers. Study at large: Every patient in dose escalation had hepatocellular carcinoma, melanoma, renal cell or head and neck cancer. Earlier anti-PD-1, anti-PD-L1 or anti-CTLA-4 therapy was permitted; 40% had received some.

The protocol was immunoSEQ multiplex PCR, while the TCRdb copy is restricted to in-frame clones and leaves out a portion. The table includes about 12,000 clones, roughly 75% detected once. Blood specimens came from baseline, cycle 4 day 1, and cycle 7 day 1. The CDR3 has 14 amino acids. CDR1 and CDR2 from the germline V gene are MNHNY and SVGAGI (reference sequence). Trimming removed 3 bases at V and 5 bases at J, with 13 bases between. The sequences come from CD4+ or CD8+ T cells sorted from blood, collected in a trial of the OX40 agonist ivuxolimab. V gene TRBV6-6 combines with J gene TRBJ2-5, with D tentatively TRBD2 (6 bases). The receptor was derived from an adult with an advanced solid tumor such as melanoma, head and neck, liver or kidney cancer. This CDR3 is CASSYDGGGETQYF. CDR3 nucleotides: TGTGCCAGCAGTTATGACGGGGGTGGGGAGACCCAGTACTTC.